A selection of T cell receptor beta chains follows, all from one sample in a study of memory CD4+ T cells and cytomegalovirus serostatus. Libraries were prepared by immunoSEQ multiplex PCR; TCRdb keeps only in-frame clonotypes and omits some of them. The top ten hold 0.68% of the sample, which has some 26,000 clones, about four fifths seen once. Material: memory CD4+ T cells from blood. These receptors all come from an adult in good health and CMV-seronegative. CDR3s include the opening cysteine and the closing phenylalanine or tryptophan. Where a row states a size, it is once, few, many or the class of an expanded clone; other rows omit it.

v_gene	abundance	j_gene	CDR3aa
TRBV19	NA	TRBJ2-7	CASSPGQVTYEQYF
TRBV28	NA	TRBJ2-2	CASSSIPGLAGSNTGELFF
TRBV11-3	few	TRBJ2-3	CASSRGTSGRTDTQYF
TRBV30	NA	TRBJ1-4	CAWSVGTGSGKLFF
TRBV28	NA	TRBJ1-1	CASNGNTEAFF
TRBV7-2	NA	TRBJ1-2	CASSFPQASGYTF
TRBV2	NA	TRBJ1-3	CASNMDGNTIYF
TRBV7-2	NA	TRBJ2-5	CASSRNSGAAQETQYF
TRBV11-3	NA	TRBJ1-2	CASSLKFSYGYTF
TRBV7-9	NA	TRBJ2-2	CASSLTGATGELFF
TRBV10-3	NA	TRBJ2-5	CAISAGETQYF
TRBV30	NA	TRBJ2-6	CASLRDRGYGANVLTF
TRBV5-6	NA	TRBJ1-3	CASSDSFGNTIYF
TRBV9	NA	TRBJ1-2	CASSPGQDVYGYTF